These 8 T cell receptor beta chains came from one sample sequenced in a study of blood T cell repertoires in COVID-19. The protocol was immunoSEQ multiplex PCR, while the TCRdb copy is restricted to in-frame clones and leaves out a portion. Of about 120,000 clones listed, approximately 90% are singletons. The source material was peripheral blood. These receptor sequences come from a human donor with active COVID-19. The donor label of this sample is uncertain.

The genes are TRBV28 and TRBJ2-3, with 11 positions matching TRBD1. V lost 5 bases to trimming and J lost 2 bases; unmatched junction nucleotides: 9. The CDR3 has 17 residues. Per germline, CDR1 MDHEN and CDR2 SYDVKM. CDR3 nucleotide sequence: TGTGCCAGCAGTCCGATCGGACAGGGGGCTAACACAGATACGCAGTATTTT. It is translated as CASSPIGQGANTDTQYF.

V usage is TRBV2 and J usage is TRBJ2-7; 7 bases are a match to TRBD2. The germline V gene has CDR1 SNHLY and CDR2 FYNNEI. With 5 bases clipped from V and 4 bases from J, the junction kept 8 bases outside the gene matches. The CDR3 contains 14 residues. The CDR3 nucleotides read TGTGCCAGCAGTCTAGAGCGGGGTAGGTACGAGCAGTACTTC. Encoded protein: CASSLERGRYEQYF.

The chain couples TRBV7-9 to TRBJ1-1; unclear D gene. CDR3 length: 14 residues. Germline-derived CDR1 and CDR2 are SEHNR and FQNEAQ (reference sequence). V was cut by 2 bases and J by 0 bases, with 7 bases left in between. The CDR3 region is CASSLNTMNTEAFF. The CDR3 DNA reads TGTGCCAGCAGCTTAAACACAATGAACACTGAAGCTTTCTTT.

The rearrangement uses TRBV5-1 and TRBJ2-3; TRBD2 matches at 10 bases. V lost 0 bases, J lost 0 bases, and 1 base stayed unmatched. CDR3 length: 16 residues. CDR1 is SGHRS, CDR2 YFSETQ, per germline. For the CDR3, the DNA is TGCGCCAGCAGCTTGGCTAGCGGGGGAAGCACAGATACGCAGTATTTT. It specifies CASSLASGGSTDTQYF.

The rearrangement joins TRBV6-1 to TRBJ2-5; no clear D. V shed 3 bases and J shed 5 bases, with 7 bases lying between them. CDR1 and CDR2 (germline): MNHNS, SASEGT. The CDR3 extends over 12 amino acids. The CDR3 reads CASSDLRETQYF. Written as DNA, the CDR3 is TGTGCCAGCAGTGACCTCCGGGAGACCCAGTACTTC.

CDR3 sequence reads: CASSLTSAAGNEQFF. CDR3 DNA sequence: TGTGCCAGCAGCCTAACTAGCGCAGCGGGCAATGAGCAGTTCTTC. The chain uses TRBV3-1 (or the pseudogene TRBV3-2) and TRBJ2-1; the match to TRBD2 covers 7 bases. Germline V gene data show CDR1 as LGHDT and CDR2 as YNNKEL (reference sequence). Trimming removed 4 bases from V and 6 bases from J; junction bases left unmatched: 9. CDR3 size: 15 residues.

The V gene is TRBV11-2, the J gene TRBJ1-4; no clear D gene. In germline, CDR1 is SGHAT, CDR2 FQNNGV. The CDR3 length is 14 residues. V dropped 5 bases and J dropped 0 bases, with 7 bases sitting between them. CDR3 loop: CASSHVATNEKLFF. The DNA of the CDR3 is TGTGCCAGCAGCCATGTTGCAACTAATGAAAAACTGTTTTTT.

The table lists this clone with a few counts. The chain joins TRBV4-1 to TRBJ2-7; 8 bases agree with TRBD1. CDR3 length equals 17 residues. Unmatched junction bases numbered 13, after V lost 0 bases and J lost 6 bases. Germline V lookup: CDR1 MGHRA, CDR2 YSYEKL. CDR3: CASSQEVFRTGPPEQYF. CDR3 DNA sequence: TGCGCCAGCAGCCAAGAGGTTTTTAGGACAGGGCCGCCCGAGCAGTACTTC.